The source of this T cell receptor (beta chain) is a study of shared clonotypes between healthy human individuals. Study-level information: A couple of female and a few male donors aged 18 to 49 were enrolled.

Findings of the study overall: Across a handful of donors, naive CD4 shared roughly 5.2%, naive CD8 around 3.5%, memory CD4 2% to 2.5%, memory CD8 over 0.3%. The authors expected sequencing depth to affect clonotype sharing among donors.

Naive CD8 cells lacked CD45RO, underwent positive selection for CCR7 and left out terminally differentiated effector memory CD45RA+ cells. The DNA input per sorted-subset replicate PCR was roughly 0.2 ug, corresponding to 25,000 to 35,000 T cell genomes. Sequenced by immunoSEQ multiplex PCR; TCRdb stores in-frame clones only, minus some. The sample has hundreds of thousands of clones, about 96% seen once; the top ten hold 0.11%. To note about this clone: The antigen remains undetermined.

The source of this sequence is a woman aged 25-40 years in good health. The sample consisted of naive CD8+ T cells sorted from blood.

The CDR3 loop reads CASSLSLGNEQFF. The CDR3 bases are TGTGCCAGCAGCTTATCTCTTGGGAATGAGCAGTTCTTC. V gene TRBV7-6 combines with J gene TRBJ2-1; D is undetermined. Looked up from germline, CDR1 is SGHVS and CDR2 is FNYEAQ. The CDR3 runs to 13 residues. The germline V and J ends were trimmed by 2 bases and 7 bases, with 9 bases remaining between them.